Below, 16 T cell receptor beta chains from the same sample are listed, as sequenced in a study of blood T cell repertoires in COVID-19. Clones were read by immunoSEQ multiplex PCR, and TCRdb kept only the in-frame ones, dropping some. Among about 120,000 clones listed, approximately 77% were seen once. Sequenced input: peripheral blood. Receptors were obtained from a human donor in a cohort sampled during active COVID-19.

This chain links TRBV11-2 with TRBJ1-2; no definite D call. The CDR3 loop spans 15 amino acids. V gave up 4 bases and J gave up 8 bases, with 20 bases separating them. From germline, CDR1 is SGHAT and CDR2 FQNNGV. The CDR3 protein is CASSSIRHAARGYTF. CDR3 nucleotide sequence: TGTGCCAGCAGCTCGATAAGACACGCCGCTCGAGGCTACACCTTC.

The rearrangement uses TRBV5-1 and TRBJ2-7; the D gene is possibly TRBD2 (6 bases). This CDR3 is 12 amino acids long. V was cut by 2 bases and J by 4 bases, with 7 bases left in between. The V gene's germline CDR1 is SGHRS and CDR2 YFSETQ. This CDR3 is CASSFGGYEQYF. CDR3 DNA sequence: TGCGCCAGCAGCTTCGGGGGATACGAGCAGTACTTC.

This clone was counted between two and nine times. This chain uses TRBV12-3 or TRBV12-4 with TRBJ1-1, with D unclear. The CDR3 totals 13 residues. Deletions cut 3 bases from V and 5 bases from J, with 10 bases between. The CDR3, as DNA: TGTGCCAGCAGTTTGGGTCCGGGAACTGAAGCTTTCTTT. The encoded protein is CASSLGPGTEAFF.

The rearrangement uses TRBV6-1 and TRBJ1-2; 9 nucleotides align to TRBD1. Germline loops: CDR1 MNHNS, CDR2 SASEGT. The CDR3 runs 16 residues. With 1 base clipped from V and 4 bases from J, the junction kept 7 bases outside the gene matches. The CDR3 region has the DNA TGTGCCAGCAGTGAAGGCTCGACAGGGGGTGTCTATGGCTACACCTTC. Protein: CASSEGSTGGVYGYTF.

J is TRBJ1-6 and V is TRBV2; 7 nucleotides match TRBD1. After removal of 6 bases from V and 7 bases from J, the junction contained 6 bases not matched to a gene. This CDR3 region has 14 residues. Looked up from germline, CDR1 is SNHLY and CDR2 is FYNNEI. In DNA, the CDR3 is TGTGCCAGCAGACAGGGGTGGGAAAATTCACCCCTCCACTTT. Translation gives CASRQGWENSPLHF.

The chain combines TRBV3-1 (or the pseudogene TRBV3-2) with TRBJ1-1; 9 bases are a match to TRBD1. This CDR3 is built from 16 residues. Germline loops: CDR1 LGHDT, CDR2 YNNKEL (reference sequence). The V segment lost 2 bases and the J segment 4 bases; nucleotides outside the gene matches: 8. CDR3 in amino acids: CASSQTGSTGGTEAFF. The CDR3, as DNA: TGTGCCAGCAGCCAAACGGGGTCGACAGGGGGCACTGAAGCTTTCTTT.

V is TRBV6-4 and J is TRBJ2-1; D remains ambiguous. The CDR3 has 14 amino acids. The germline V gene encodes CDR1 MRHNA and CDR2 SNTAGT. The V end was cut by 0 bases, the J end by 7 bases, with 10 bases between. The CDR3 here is CASSDSPGGNEQFF. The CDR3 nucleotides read TGTGCCAGCAGTGACTCGCCGGGTGGGAATGAGCAGTTCTTC.

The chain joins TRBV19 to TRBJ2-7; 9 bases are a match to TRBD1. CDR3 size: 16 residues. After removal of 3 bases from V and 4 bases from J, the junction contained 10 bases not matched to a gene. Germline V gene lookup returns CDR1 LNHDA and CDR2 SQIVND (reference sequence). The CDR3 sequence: CASSIRQGDRVYEQYF. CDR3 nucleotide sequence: TGTGCCAGTAGTATTCGACAAGGGGACAGGGTGTACGAGCAGTACTTC.

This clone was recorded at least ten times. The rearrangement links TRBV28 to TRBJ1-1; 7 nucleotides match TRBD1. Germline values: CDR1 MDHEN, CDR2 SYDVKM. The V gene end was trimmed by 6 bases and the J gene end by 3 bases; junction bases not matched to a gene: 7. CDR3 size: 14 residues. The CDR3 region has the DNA TGTGCCAGCAGCCCCCTCGACAGGGACACTGAAGCTTTCTTT. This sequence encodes CASSPLDRDTEAFF.

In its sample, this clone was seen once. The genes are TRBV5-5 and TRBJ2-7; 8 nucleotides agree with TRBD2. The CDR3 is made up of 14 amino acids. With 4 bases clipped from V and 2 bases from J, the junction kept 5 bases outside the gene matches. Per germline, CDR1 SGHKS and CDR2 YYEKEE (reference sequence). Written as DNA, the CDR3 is TGTGCCAGCAGCCAAGAGCGGGGGCCCTACGAGCAGTACTTC. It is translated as CASSQERGPYEQYF.

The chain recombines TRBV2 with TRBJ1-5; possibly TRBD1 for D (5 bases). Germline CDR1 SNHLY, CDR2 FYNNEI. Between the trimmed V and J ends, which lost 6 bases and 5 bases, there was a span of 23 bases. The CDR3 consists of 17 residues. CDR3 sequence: CASRPREGTILDQPQHF. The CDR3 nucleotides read TGTGCCAGCAGACCCAGGGAGGGAACGATTCTTGATCAGCCCCAGCATTTT.

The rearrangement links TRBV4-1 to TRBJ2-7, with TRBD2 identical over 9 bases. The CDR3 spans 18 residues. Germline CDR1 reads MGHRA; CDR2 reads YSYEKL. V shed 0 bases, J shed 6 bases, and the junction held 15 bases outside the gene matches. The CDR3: CASSQDPPWEGSGGEQYF. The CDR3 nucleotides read TGCGCCAGCAGCCAAGATCCCCCGTGGGAGGGTAGCGGGGGCGAGCAGTACTTC.

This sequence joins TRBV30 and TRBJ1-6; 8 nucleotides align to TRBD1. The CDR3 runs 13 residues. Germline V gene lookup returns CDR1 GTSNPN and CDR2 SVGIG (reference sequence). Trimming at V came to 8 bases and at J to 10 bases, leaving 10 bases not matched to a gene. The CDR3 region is CAGRGPVWSPLHF. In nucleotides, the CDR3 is TGTGCCGGCAGGGGGCCCGTTTGGTCACCCCTCCACTTT. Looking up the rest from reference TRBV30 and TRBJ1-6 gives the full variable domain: SQTIHQWPATLVQPVGSPLSLECTVEGTSNPNLYWYRQAAGRGLQLLFYSVGIGQISSEVPQNLSASRPQDRQFILSSKKLLLSDSGFYLCAGRGPVWSPLHFGNGTRLTVT.

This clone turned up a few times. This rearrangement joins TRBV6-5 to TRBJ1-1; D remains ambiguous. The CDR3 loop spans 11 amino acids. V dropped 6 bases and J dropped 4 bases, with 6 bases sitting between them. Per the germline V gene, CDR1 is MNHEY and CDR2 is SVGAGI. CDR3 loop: CASRRGTEAFF. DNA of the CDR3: TGTGCCAGCAGAAGAGGCACTGAAGCTTTCTTT.

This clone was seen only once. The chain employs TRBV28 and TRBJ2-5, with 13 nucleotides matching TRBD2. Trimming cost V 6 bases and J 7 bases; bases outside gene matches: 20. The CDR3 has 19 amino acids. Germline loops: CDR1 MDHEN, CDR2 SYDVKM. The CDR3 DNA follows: TGTGCCAGCAGCCATACTAGCGGGAGGGTGATTGGGCCCTGGGGGACCCAGTACTTC. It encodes CASSHTSGRVIGPWGTQYF.

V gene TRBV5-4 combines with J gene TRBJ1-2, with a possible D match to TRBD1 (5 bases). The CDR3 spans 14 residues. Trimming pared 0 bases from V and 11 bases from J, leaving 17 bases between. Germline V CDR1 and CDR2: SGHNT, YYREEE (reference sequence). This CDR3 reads CASSLDYGPGFYTF. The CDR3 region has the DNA TGTGCCAGCAGCTTGGATTATGGGCCAGGGTTTTACACCTTC.